A single sample gave rise to the 27 T cell receptor beta chains below, sequenced in a study of blood T cell repertoires in COVID-19. TCRdb keeps only in-frame clones here, not all; method: immunoSEQ multiplex PCR. The repertoire holds fewer than 250,000 clones, with 85% as singletons. Sequencing used peripheral blood. These receptors came from a man aged 60 to 69 with COVID-19, enrolled during active disease.

This rearrangement joins TRBV15 to TRBJ1-1, with 7 positions matching TRBD1. With 3 bases clipped from V and 0 bases from J, the junction kept 10 bases outside the gene matches. Germline CDR1 reads LNHNV; CDR2 reads YYDKDF (reference sequence). The CDR3 loop spans 17 amino acids. The CDR3 here is CATSRGQSSIMNTEAFF. CDR3 DNA: TGTGCCACCAGCAGGGGACAGTCATCAATTATGAACACTGAAGCTTTCTTT.

V gene TRBV6-1 combines with J gene TRBJ2-7; 7 nucleotides agree with TRBD1. CDR1 and CDR2 (germline): MNHNS, SASEGT. The CDR3 has 14 amino acids. The junction had 4 bases not matched to a gene; V was cut back by 3 bases and J by 2 bases. DNA of the CDR3: TGTGCCAGCAGTGACAGACAGGGTACCTACGAGCAGTACTTC. Amino acid sequence: CASSDRQGTYEQYF.

The J gene is TRBJ1-4, the V gene TRBV2; no clear D gene. CDR3 length equals 16 residues. Trimming stripped 0 bases from V and 7 bases from J, with 15 bases between. CDR1 is SNHLY, CDR2 FYNNEI, per germline. CDR3 bases: TGTGCCAGCAGTGAAGCGCTTGGAGTCGTAGGTGAAAAACTGTTTTTT. It codes for CASSEALGVVGEKLFF.

The V and J genes are TRBV5-4 and TRBJ2-1, with D possibly TRBD1 on 6 matching bases. Looked up from germline, CDR1 is SGHNT and CDR2 is YYREEE (reference sequence). V gave up 1 base and J gave up 2 bases, with 10 bases separating them. CDR3 length equals 15 residues. CDR3 in DNA: TGTGCCAGCAGCTTGCCACAGGGCCCCTACAATGAGCAGTTCTTC. This translates into CASSLPQGPYNEQFF. The whole variable domain, remainder taken from reference TRBV5-4 and TRBJ2-1, is ETGVTQSPTHLIKTRGQQVTLRCSSQSGHNTVSWYQQALGQGPQFIFQYYREEENGRGNFPPRFSGLQFPNYSSELNVNALELDDSALYLCASSLPQGPYNEQFFGPGTRLTVL.

The chain couples TRBV6-5 to TRBJ2-5; TRBD2 might be the D (7 bases). CDR1 and CDR2 from the germline V gene are MNHEY and SVGAGI. The CDR3 is made up of 13 amino acids. V gave up 6 bases and J gave up 4 bases, with 12 bases separating them. The CDR3 region is CASSRRGAETQYF. CDR3 DNA: TGTGCCAGCAGCCGACGGGGGGCAGAGACCCAGTACTTC.

The rearrangement joins TRBV28 to TRBJ1-1; D gene unclear. Germline CDR1 reads MDHEN; CDR2 reads SYDVKM. This CDR3 spans 14 amino acids. Trimming took off 7 bases at V and 1 base at J, with 13 bases between the two ends. The CDR3, as DNA: TGTGCCAGCAACTCGGCGGCTACGAACACTGAAGCTTTCTTT. Amino acid sequence: CASNSAATNTEAFF.

V gene TRBV7-9 combines with J gene TRBJ1-6; 9 nucleotides line up with TRBD1. Trimming took 4 bases from V and 8 from J; bases not matched to a gene: 9. CDR1 is SEHNR, CDR2 FQNEAQ, per germline (reference sequence). CDR3 size: 16 residues. DNA for the CDR3: TGTGCCAGCAGCTCGGGGACAGGGAATAGGTATTCACCCCTCCACTTT. This encodes CASSSGTGNRYSPLHF.

V and J are TRBV15 and TRBJ2-3, with 7 nucleotides matching TRBD2. Germline V CDR1 and CDR2: LNHNV, YYDKDF (reference sequence). The ends lost 6 bases at V and 3 bases at J; junction bases unmatched: 9. CDR3 length: 15 amino acids. Here the CDR3 DNA reads TGTGCCACCAGGGGAGGGATTTTCGCGACAGATACGCAGTATTTT. Translation gives CATRGGIFATDTQYF.

This sequence joins TRBV11-3 and TRBJ2-2, with D unclear. This CDR3 has 14 residues. The V and J ends lost 1 base and 1 base respectively, with 4 bases between them. Germline lookup yields CDR1 SGHNT and CDR2 YENEEA. The CDR3 loop is CASSLVRNTGELFF. CDR3 nucleotides: TGTGCCAGCAGCTTAGTGAGGAACACCGGGGAGCTGTTTTTT.

This clone came up once. CDR3 region: CASSPNPGQDYEQYF. CDR3 sequence (DNA): TGTGCCAGCAGCCCTAATCCCGGACAGGACTACGAGCAGTACTTC. The rearrangement joins TRBV5-6 to TRBJ2-7, with 7 nucleotides matching TRBD1. The CDR3 runs to 15 residues. Losses at the gene ends were 4 bases for V and 3 bases for J; bases not matched to a gene: 10. Germline assignment: CDR1 SGHDT and CDR2 YYEEEE.

The chain joins TRBV5-4 to TRBJ2-7; TRBD2 might be the D (6 bases). Trimming removed 0 bases at V and 6 bases at J, with 7 bases between. Per the germline V gene, CDR1 is SGHNT and CDR2 is YYREEE (reference sequence). The CDR3 totals 12 residues. CDR3 sequence: CASSLGRAEQYF. CDR3 in DNA: TGTGCCAGCAGCTTGGGGAGGGCCGAGCAGTACTTC.

This clone has a single count. This sequence joins TRBV6-5 and TRBJ1-6, with TRBD1 identical over 9 bases. Germline V gives CDR1 MNHEY, CDR2 SVGAGI. The CDR3 contains 15 residues. Unmatched junction bases numbered 5, after V lost 2 bases and J lost 9 bases. CDR3 region: CASSYRDRGFSPLHF. CDR3 sequence (DNA): TGTGCCAGCAGTTACCGAGACAGGGGGTTTTCACCCCTCCACTTT.

On this clone: Other DNA sequences in the same sample also yield this CDR3. The chain has TRBV5-1 and TRBJ1-1; TRBD1 is a possible D gene (6 bases). Germline values: CDR1 SGHRS, CDR2 YFSETQ. The CDR3 length is 14 residues. V lost 2 bases and J 4 bases, leaving 12 bases between the germline ends. The CDR3 nucleotides read TGCGCCAGCAGCTTAAACCAAGGGGGCACTGAAGCTTTCTTT. Translated: CASSLNQGGTEAFF.

The rearrangement uses TRBV12-3 or TRBV12-4 and TRBJ2-7; no firm D call. Between the trimmed V and J ends, which lost 1 base and 2 bases, there was a span of 3 bases. The length of the CDR3 is 12 residues. The CDR3 sequence: CASSLGAYEQYF. CDR3 coding DNA: TGTGCCAGCAGTTTAGGAGCCTACGAGCAGTACTTC.

The genes are TRBV30 and TRBJ1-4, with D tentatively TRBD1 (6 bases). This CDR3 comprises 13 residues. Germline values: CDR1 GTSNPN, CDR2 SVGIG (reference sequence). Trimming cost V 2 bases and J 3 bases, with 7 bases left between them. The CDR3 nucleotides read TGTGCCTGGAGTCAGGGGCCTAATGAAAAACTGTTTTTT. As protein: CAWSQGPNEKLFF.

Only one count was recorded for this clone. The chain uses TRBV7-2 and TRBJ1-6; D call uncertain. The V and J ends lost 0 bases and 5 bases respectively, with 14 bases between them. Germline assignment: CDR1 SGHTA and CDR2 FQGNSA. This CDR3 region has 17 residues. CDR3 sequence: CASSLAKVAADNSPLHF. CDR3 DNA sequence: TGTGCCAGCAGCTTAGCCAAGGTGGCGGCCGATAATTCACCCCTCCACTTT.

V and J are TRBV3-1 (or the pseudogene TRBV3-2) and TRBJ2-1, with D possibly matching TRBD2 (5 bases). This CDR3 spans 13 amino acids. V lost 1 base to trimming and J lost 7 bases, with 8 bases between them. In germline, CDR1 is LGHDT, CDR2 YNNKEL (reference sequence). The CDR3 DNA sequence: TGTGCCAGCAGCCAAGGTAGAGGGAATGAGCAGTTCTTC. This sequence encodes CASSQGRGNEQFF.

This rearrangement joins TRBV6-1 to TRBJ1-2; the match to TRBD1 covers 10 bases. The V and J ends lost 2 bases and 5 bases, in that order; junction bases with no gene match: 5. The CDR3 consists of 15 residues. CDR1 and CDR2 (germline): MNHNS, SASEGT. CDR3 amino acids: CASSETRGQGYGYTF. For the CDR3, the DNA is TGTGCCAGCAGTGAAACGCGGGGACAGGGGTATGGCTACACCTTC.

The genes are TRBV5-1 and TRBJ1-2; 8 nucleotides agree with TRBD1. V shed 0 bases and J 3 bases; nucleotides not matched to a gene: 4. The CDR3 loop spans 15 amino acids. Germline CDR1 reads SGHRS; CDR2 reads YFSETQ. Here the CDR3 reads CASSLATGGDYGYTF. Written as DNA, the CDR3 is TGCGCCAGCAGCTTGGCCACAGGGGGTGACTATGGCTACACCTTC.

The chain carries TRBV4-1 and TRBJ1-3; the D gene is possibly TRBD1 (6 bases). The CDR3 covers 18 residues. Deletions cut 4 bases from V and 0 bases from J, with 19 bases between. The germline V gene has CDR1 MGHRA and CDR2 YSYEKL. CDR3 residues: CASSLRAGELYSGNTIYF. The CDR3 bases are TGCGCCAGCAGCCTTAGAGCAGGGGAGCTTTACTCTGGAAACACCATATATTTT.

This sequence joins TRBV4-3 and TRBJ1-2, with 7 bases lining up with TRBD1. Germline CDR1 and CDR2: LGHNA and YSLEER. CDR3 length: 14 residues. The ends lost 0 bases at V and 4 bases at J; junction bases unmatched: 2. CDR3 DNA sequence: TGCGCCAGCAGCCAAGATTGGGACAGCTATGGCTACACCTTC. It codes for CASSQDWDSYGYTF.

The chain combines TRBV3-1 (or the pseudogene TRBV3-2) with TRBJ1-1; 7 bases agree with TRBD1. The CDR3 length is 15 residues. The V segment lost 1 base and the J segment 4 bases; nucleotides outside the gene matches: 6. The germline gives CDR1 LGHDT, CDR2 YNNKEL (reference sequence). CDR3 bases: TGTGCCAGCAGCCAAGGTCCCCAGGGGGTCACTGAAGCTTTCTTT. Its protein is CASSQGPQGVTEAFF.

Only one count was recorded for this clone. This chain connects TRBV27 to TRBJ1-1; TRBD1 might be the D (5 bases). Germline V gene sequence: CDR1 MNHEY, CDR2 SMNVEV (reference sequence). Trimming removed 2 bases from V and 5 bases from J, with 6 bases in between. This CDR3 region has 12 residues. The CDR3 region has the DNA TGTGCCAGCAGTTTAAAGGGGACTGAAGCTTTCTTT. It translates to CASSLKGTEAFF.

The chain joins TRBV9 to TRBJ2-3; the match to TRBD2 covers 7 bases. Trimming at V came to 0 bases and at J to 4 bases, leaving 8 bases not matched to a gene. In germline, CDR1 is SGDLS, CDR2 YYNGEE. The CDR3 is 16 amino acids. The CDR3 here is CASSVGVTSLADTQYF. The CDR3 DNA reads as TGTGCCAGCAGCGTAGGGGTGACTAGCTTGGCAGATACGCAGTATTTT.

V is TRBV5-4 and J is TRBJ2-3; TRBD2 aligns across 13 bases. The CDR3 spans 17 residues. Trimming took 2 bases from V and 3 from J; bases not matched to a gene: 6. CDR1 is SGHNT, CDR2 YYREEE, per germline (reference sequence). The CDR3 loop reads CASSLKLAGGPTDTQYF. CDR3 nucleotides: TGTGCCAGCAGCTTAAAACTAGCGGGAGGGCCAACAGATACGCAGTATTTT.

This sequence joins TRBV28 and TRBJ1-2, with 9 bases matching TRBD1. The CDR3 extends over 14 amino acids. CDR1 is MDHEN and CDR2 is SYDVKM in the germline V gene. V was pared by 8 bases and J by 4 bases, with 8 bases of the junction left unmatched. CDR3 in DNA: TGTGCCAGCCGTGCGGGGGACAGGGTCTATGGCTACACCTTC. It encodes CASRAGDRVYGYTF.

This rearrangement joins TRBV9 to TRBJ2-7, with TRBD2 identical over 8 bases. Germline V gene sequence: CDR1 SGDLS, CDR2 YYNGEE. The V and J ends lost 4 bases and 7 bases, in that order; junction bases with no gene match: 10. CDR3 size: 14 residues. CDR3 residues: CASSPGGRAGEQYF. Written as DNA, the CDR3 is TGTGCCAGCAGCCCGGGGGGGAGGGCCGGTGAGCAGTACTTC.